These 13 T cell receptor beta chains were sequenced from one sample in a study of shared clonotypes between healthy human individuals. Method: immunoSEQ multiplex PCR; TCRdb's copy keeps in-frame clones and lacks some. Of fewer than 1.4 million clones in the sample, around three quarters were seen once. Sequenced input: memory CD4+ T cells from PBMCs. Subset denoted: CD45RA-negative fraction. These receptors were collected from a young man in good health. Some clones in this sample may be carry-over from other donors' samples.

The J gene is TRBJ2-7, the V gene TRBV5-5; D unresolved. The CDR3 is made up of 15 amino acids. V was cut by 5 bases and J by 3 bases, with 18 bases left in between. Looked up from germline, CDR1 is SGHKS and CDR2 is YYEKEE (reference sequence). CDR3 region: CASSVVSQYGYEQYF. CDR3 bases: TGTGCCAGCAGTGTTGTCAGTCAATACGGCTACGAGCAGTACTTC.

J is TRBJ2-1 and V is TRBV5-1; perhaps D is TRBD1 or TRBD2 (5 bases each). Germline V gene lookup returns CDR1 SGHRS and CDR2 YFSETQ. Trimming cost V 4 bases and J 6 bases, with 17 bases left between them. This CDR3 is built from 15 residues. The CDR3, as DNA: TGCGCCAGCAGCATGGGACCCGAGCACCTCAATGAGCAGTTCTTC. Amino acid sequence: CASSMGPEHLNEQFF. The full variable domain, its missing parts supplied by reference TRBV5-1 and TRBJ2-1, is KAGVTQTPRYLIKTRGQQVTLSCSPISGHRSVSWYQQTPGQGLQFLFEYFSETQRNKGNFPGRFSGRQFSNSRSEMNVSTLELGDSALYLCASSMGPEHLNEQFFGPGTRLTVL.

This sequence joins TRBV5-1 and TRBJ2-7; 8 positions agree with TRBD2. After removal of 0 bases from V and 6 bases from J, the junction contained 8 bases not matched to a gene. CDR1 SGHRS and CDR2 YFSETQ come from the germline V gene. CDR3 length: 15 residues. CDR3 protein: CASSLDKRETGEQYF. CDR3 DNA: TGCGCCAGCAGCTTGGATAAGCGGGAGACCGGCGAGCAGTACTTC.

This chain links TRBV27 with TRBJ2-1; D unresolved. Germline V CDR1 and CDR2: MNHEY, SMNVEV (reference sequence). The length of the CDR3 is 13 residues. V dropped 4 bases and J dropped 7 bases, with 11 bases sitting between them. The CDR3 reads CASSYSDRNEQFF. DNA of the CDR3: TGTGCCAGCAGTTACTCGGATCGAAATGAGCAGTTCTTC.

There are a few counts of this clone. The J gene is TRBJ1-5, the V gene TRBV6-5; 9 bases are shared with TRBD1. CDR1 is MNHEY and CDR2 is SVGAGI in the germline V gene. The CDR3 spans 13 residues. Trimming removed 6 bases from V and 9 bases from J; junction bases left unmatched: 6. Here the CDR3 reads CASSGTGRWPQHF. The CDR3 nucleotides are TGTGCCAGCAGCGGGACAGGGAGGTGGCCCCAGCATTTT.

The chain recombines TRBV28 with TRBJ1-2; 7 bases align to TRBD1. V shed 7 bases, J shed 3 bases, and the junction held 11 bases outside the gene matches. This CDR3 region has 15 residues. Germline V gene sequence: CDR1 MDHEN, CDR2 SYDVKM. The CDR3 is CASILGGQEYYGYTF. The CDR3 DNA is TGTGCCAGCATCCTAGGGGGCCAGGAATACTATGGCTACACCTTC.

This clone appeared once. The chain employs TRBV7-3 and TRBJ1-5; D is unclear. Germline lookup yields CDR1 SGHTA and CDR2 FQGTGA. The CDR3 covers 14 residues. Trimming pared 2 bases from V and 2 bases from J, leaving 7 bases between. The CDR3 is CASSLLGGNQPQHF. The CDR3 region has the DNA TGTGCCAGCAGCTTACTGGGCGGCAATCAGCCCCAGCATTTT. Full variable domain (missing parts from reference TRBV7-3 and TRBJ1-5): GAGVSQTPSNKVTEKGKYVELRCDPISGHTALYWYRQSLGQGPEFLIYFQGTGAADDSGLPNDRFFAVRPEGSVSTLKIQRTERGDSAVYLCASSLLGGNQPQHFGDGTRLSIL.

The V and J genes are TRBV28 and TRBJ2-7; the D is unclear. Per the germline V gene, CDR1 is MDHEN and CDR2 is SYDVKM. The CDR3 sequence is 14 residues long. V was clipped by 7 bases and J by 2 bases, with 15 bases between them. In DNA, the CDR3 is TGTGCCAGCATGAAGCTGTCCAATCCCTACGAGCAGTACTTC. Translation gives CASMKLSNPYEQYF.

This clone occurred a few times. CDR3 in amino acids: CASSLGWTGDYGYTF. CDR3 coding DNA: TGTGCCAGCAGCTTGGGGTGGACAGGAGACTATGGCTACACCTTC. V gene TRBV5-6 combines with J gene TRBJ1-2, with 7 nucleotides matching TRBD1. The CDR3 is made up of 15 amino acids. The trim removed 0 bases at V and 3 bases at J, leaving 5 bases unmatched. CDR1 and CDR2 (germline): SGHDT, YYEEEE.

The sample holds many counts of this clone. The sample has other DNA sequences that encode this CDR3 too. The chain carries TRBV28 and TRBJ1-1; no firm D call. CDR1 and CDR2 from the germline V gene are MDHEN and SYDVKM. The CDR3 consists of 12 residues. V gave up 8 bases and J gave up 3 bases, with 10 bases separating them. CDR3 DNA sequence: TGTGCCAGCTCTCAAACGGACACTGAAGCTTTCTTT. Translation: CASSQTDTEAFF.

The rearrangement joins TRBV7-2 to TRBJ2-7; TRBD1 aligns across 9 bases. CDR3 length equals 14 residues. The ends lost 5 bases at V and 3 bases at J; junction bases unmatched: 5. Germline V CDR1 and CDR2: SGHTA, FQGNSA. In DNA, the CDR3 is TGTGCCAGCAGCACTAGGACAGGGGACTACGAGCAGTACTTC. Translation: CASSTRTGDYEQYF.

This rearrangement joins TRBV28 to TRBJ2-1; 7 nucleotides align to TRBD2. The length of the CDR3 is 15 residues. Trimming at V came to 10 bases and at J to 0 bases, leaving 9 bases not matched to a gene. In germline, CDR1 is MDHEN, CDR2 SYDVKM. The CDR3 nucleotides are TGTGCCACCAGGGTGGGAGGGGACTCCTACAATGAGCAGTTCTTC. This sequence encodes CATRVGGDSYNEQFF. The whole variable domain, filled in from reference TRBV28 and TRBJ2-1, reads DVKVTQSSRYLVKRTGEKVFLECVQDMDHENMFWYRQDPGLGLRLIYFSYDVKMKEKGDIPEGYSVSREKKERFSLILESASTNQTSMYLCATRVGGDSYNEQFFGPGTRLTVL.

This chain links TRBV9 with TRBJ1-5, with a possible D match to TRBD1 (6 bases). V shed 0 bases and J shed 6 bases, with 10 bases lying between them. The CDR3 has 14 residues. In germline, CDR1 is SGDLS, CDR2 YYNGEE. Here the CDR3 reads CASSVGRGGQPQHF. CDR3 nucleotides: TGTGCCAGCAGCGTAGGCAGGGGAGGTCAGCCCCAGCATTTT.